Sequencing of this T cell receptor (beta chain) was carried out in a study of shared clonotypes between healthy human individuals. The study enrolled healthy HIV-negative adults without recent acute infections or vaccinations as donors. Clones were sequenced by immunoSEQ multiplex PCR, and TCRdb holds only the in-frame ones, with some missing. The data contain around 2,000,000 clones, 95% of them singletons. The V end lost 5 bases, the J end lost 12 bases, and 32 bases lay between the germline ends. The germline CDR1 and CDR2 sequences are MNHEY and SMNVEV (reference sequence). The CDR3 spans 18 residues.

J is TRBJ2-1 and V is TRBV27; the D call may be TRBD1 or TRBD2 (5 bases each). This TCR was recovered from a man younger than 35 in good health. The sequencing input was naive CD4+ T cells sorted from blood. Subset given: CD45RA+ positively selected. The CDR3: CASSRSGLPGTNRSVQFF. The CDR3 DNA reads as TGTGCCAGCAGTCGGAGTGGCTTGCCGGGGACGAATAGAAGCGTGCAGTTCTTC.